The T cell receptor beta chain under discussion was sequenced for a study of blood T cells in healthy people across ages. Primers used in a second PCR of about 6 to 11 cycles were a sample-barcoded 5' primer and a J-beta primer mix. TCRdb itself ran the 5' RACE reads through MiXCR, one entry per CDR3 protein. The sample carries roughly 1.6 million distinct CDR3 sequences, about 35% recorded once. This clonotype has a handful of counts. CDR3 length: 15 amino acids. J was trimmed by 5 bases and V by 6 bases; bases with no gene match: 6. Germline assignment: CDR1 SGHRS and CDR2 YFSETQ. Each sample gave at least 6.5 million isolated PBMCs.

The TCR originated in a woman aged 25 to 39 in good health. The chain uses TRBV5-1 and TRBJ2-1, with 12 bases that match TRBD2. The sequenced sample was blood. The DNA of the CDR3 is TGCGCCAGCAAACTACTAGCGGGAGGACACAATGAGCAGTTCTTC. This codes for CASKLLAGGHNEQFF.